This TCR beta chain comes out of a study of Ad26.COV2.S vaccination and SARS-CoV-2 variants. Study-wide context: Each vaccinee took Ad26.COV2.S intramuscularly, once or twice 56 days apart.

Germline V gene data show CDR1 as SGHRS and CDR2 as YFSETQ. This CDR3 comprises 16 residues. J gave up 0 bases and V 4 bases, and 9 bases lay outside the gene matches. The method was immunoSEQ multiplex PCR; TCRdb's version includes in-frame clones alone and lacks a portion of them. The sample yields 300,000 to 400,000 clones, around 88% seen once. Treatment noted: around 19 received Ad26.COV2.S at low or high dose, single or two shots; about 5 received placebo; per-sample allocation not given. Sampling took place 63 days after the first vaccine or placebo injection. This adult donor, from Boston, was 18-55 years old.

The sequencing used peripheral blood, collected in a trial of Ad26.COV2.S vaccine versus placebo. This receptor was taken from a person aged 18-65 years who received the Ad26.COV2.S COVID-19 vaccine or a placebo. This chain links TRBV5-1 with TRBJ2-7, with 8 bases lining up with TRBD1. In DNA, the CDR3 is TGCGCCAGCAGCCCGGTCCAGGGGGCTTTCTCCTACGAGCAGTACTTC. This encodes CASSPVQGAFSYEQYF.